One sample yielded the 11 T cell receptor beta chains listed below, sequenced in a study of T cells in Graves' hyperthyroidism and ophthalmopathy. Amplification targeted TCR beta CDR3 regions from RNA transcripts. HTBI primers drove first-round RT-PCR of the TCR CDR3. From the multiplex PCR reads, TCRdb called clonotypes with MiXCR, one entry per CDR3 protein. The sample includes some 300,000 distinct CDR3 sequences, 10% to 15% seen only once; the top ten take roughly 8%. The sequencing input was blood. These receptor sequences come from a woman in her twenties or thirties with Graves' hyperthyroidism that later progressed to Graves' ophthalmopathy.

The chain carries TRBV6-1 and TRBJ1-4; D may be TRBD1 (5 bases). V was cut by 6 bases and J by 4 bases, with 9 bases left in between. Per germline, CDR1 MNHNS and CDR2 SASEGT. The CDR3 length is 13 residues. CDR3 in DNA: TGTGCCAGCAGCCGGGACTTTAATGAAAAACTGTTTTTT. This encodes CASSRDFNEKLFF.

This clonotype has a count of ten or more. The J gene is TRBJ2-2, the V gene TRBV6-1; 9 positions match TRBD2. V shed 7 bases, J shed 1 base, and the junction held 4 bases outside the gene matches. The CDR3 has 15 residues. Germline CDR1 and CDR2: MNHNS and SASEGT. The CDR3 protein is CASTEAGGNTGELFF. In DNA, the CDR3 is TGTGCCAGCACCGAAGCGGGAGGGAACACCGGGGAGCTGTTTTTT.

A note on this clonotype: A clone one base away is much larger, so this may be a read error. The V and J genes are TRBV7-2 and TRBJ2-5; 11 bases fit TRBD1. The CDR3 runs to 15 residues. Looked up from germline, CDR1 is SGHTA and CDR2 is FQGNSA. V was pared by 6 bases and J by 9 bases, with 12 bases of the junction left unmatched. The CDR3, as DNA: TGTGCCAGCAGTCGGGGAGGGACAGGGGGGGAGGCCCAGTACTTC. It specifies CASSRGGTGGEAQYF.

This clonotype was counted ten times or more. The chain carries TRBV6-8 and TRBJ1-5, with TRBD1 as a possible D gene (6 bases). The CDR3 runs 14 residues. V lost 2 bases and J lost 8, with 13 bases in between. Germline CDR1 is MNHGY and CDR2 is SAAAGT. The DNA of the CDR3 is TGTGCCAGCAGTTACCCTCACCACAGGGAGCCCCAGCATTTT. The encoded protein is CASSYPHHREPQHF.

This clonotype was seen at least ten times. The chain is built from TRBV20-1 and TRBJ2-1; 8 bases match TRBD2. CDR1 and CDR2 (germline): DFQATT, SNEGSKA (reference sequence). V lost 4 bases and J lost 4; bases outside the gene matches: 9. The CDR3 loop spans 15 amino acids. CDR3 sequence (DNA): TGCAGTGCTACCCGCCGGGGGGGCGGTTACAATGAGCAGTTCTTC. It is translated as CSATRRGGGYNEQFF.

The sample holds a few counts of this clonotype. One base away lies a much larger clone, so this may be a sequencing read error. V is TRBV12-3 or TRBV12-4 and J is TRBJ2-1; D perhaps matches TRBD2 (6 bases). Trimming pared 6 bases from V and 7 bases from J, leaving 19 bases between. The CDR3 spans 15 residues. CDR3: CASRARDWGSNEQFF. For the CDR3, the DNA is TGTGCCAGCAGGGCGCGGGACTGGGGGTCGAATGAGCAGTTCTTC.

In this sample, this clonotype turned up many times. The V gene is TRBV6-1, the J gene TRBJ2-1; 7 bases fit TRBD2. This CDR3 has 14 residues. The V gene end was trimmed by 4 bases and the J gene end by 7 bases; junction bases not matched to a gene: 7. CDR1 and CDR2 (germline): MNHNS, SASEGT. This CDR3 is CASSAPVGGNEQFF. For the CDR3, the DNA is TGTGCCAGCAGTGCCCCGGTGGGAGGGAATGAGCAGTTCTTC.

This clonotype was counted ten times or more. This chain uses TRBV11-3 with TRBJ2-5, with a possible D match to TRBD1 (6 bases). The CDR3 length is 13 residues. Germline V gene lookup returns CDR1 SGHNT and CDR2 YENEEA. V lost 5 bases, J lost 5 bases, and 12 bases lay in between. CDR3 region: CASSLGAGETQYF. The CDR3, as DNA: TGTGCCAGCAGCCTGGGGGCAGGGGAGACCCAGTACTTC. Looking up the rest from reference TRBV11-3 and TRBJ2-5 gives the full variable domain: EAGVVQSPRYKIIEKKQPVAFWCNPISGHNTLYWYLQNLGQGPELLIRYENEEAVDDSQLPKDRFSAERLKGVDSTLKIQPAELGDSAVYLCASSLGAGETQYFGPGTRLLVL.

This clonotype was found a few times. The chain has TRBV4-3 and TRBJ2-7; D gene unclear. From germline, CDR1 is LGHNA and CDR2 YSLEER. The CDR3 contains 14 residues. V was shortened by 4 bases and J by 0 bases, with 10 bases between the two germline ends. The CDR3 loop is CASSLVPDSYEQYF. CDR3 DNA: TGCGCCAGCAGCCTGGTTCCTGACTCCTACGAGCAGTACTTC.

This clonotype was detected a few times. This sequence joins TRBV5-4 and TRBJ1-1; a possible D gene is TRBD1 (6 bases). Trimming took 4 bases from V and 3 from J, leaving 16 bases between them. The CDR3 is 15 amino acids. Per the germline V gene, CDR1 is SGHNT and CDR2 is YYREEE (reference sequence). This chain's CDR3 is CASSPRVEGDTEAFF. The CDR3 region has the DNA TGTGCCAGCAGCCCTAGGGTTGAGGGGGACACTGAAGCTTTCTTT.

The CDR3 reads CASSHRGTSRYNEQFF. DNA of the CDR3: TGCGCCAGCAGCCATCGCGGGACTTCTCGGTACAATGAGCAGTTCTTC. V usage is TRBV4-3 and J usage is TRBJ2-1; the D gene is possibly TRBD2 (6 bases). CDR1 and CDR2 from the germline V gene are LGHNA and YSLEER. V lost 3 bases and J lost 4, with 16 bases in between. This CDR3 spans 16 amino acids.